This TCR beta chain was recovered during a study of T cell responses to AZD1222 COVID-19 vaccine (dated by TCRdb to the early 2020s). Background for the entire study: TCR sequencing was performed for fewer than 250 trial participants, of whom about 200 were given two doses of AZD1222 and some 25 were given two doses of MenACWY control vaccine. Trial participants were enrolled into age subgroups of 18-55, 56-69 and 70-plus years, which contained roughly 150, 30 and 60 TCR-sequenced participants, respectively.

The investigation overall reported the following: Participants were mostly white British and included more females than males, and it was suggested by the authors that clonal diversity may have been underestimated. Reportedly, almost half of the unique spike-specific TCRs recognized epitopes lying outside the regions that are mutated in the B.1.351 and B.1.1.7 variants. The 56-69-year group was small, and its depth increase did not reach significance, likely because of low power. Because no day 14 peak-response samples were available, the repertoires could be characterized only after the peak T cell response. The vaccine-associated CD4 TCRs covered the entire spike protein, and the dominant responses fell in regions 160-218 and 743-854. A significant rise in spike-specific TCR breadth and depth was observed after two AZD1222 doses relative to day 0 and relative to MenACWY recipients. Conclusions about previously exposed vaccinees were limited because only six or seven AZD1222 recipients were SARS-CoV-2 seropositive at baseline.

Taken from the germline V gene (reference sequence), the CDR1 and CDR2 loops are SGHNT and YYREEE. Clipping removes 2 bases from V and 4 bases from J, with 9 as the unmatched junction base count. The CDR3 contains 17 residues, cysteine and phenylalanine counted. The retained sequence is limited to the CDR3, 51 bases, with the frame set at the first base. The CDR3 regions of human TCRbeta chains were analyzed by immunosequencing. On the authors' methods: TCRs in the repertoires were matched against a reference library of SARS-CoV-2-specific TCRs that had been generated with the MIRA antigen-specificity platform. Breadth was defined as the fraction of unique TCRs that were SARS-CoV-2-associated. Depth was defined as the fraction of total T cells that were SARS-CoV-2-associated. Using the MIRA data, every spike-specific TCR was mapped to the spike region that the TCR reacted to and assigned to either a CD4 or a CD8 class. Log10-transformed breadth and depth values were compared by one-way ANOVA with Sidak's multiple comparisons tests. Not all clones reach the TCRdb copy of this immuneACCESS table, which keeps in-frame sequences only. Checked studies attribute under half of the gap to unresolved V genes and leave the rest unexplained. That table gives V, J and clone size, and the DNA gave D and trimming. For this sample the table gives roughly 120,000 clones, of which over 85% were detected only once. 2% to 2.5% of the sample is in the top ten clones.

The time point label, read with the paper, signifies: about 28 days (+/-7) after the second vaccine dose. AZD1222 recipients whose second dose came at about 4 weeks and those whose second dose came at about 12 weeks were combined into one group, since spike-specific TCR depth and breadth did not differ between the two schedules. Vaccinee samples came from UK trials COV001 and COV002, including a single-blind randomized controlled phase 2/3 trial of AZD1222 (ChAdOx1 nCoV-19) in healthy adults. For TCRbeta chain sequencing, PBMC samples from trial participants were taken at day 0 and at day 28 after the second dose. For this clone: Its antigen specificity is not known. No base qualities exist here, and no much larger clone lies one base off it.

The TCR was taken from an adult who received the AZD1222 COVID-19 vaccine. The sequences come from peripheral blood, collected 28 days after the second AZD1222 dose. The rearranged chain carries TRBV5-4 and TRBJ2-3; TRBD1 lines up with 11 middle nucleotides. The CDR3 reads CASSLPGTGGGSDTQYF. The nucleotides are TGTGCCAGCAGCTTACCCGGGACAGGGGGAGGTTCAGATACGCAGTATTTT.